The entry that follows covers one T cell receptor beta chain sequence. This clonotype was observed at least ten times. Its antigen remains unidentified. No base quality values were provided; no much bigger clone lies one nucleotide off. Looking up the germline V gene (reference sequence) yields CDR1 DFQATT and CDR2 SNEGSKA. The CDR3 starts with the cysteine, ends with the phenylalanine, and has 11 residues. Only the CDR3 DNA stays, 33 bases, in frame from base 1. Between the V and J ends, shortened by 0 bases and 6 bases respectively, the junction contains 5 bases. Hyperthyroidism was defined as stable when no progression to ophthalmopathy occurred within 18 months of follow-up. Hyperthyroidism patients were newly diagnosed, with disease duration under 2 months, and aged 18 to 65 years. Anyone with other autoimmune diseases, uncontrolled infections, pregnancy or lactation was excluded from the study. Clinical symptoms, serum thyroxine, TRAb, thyroid ultrasound and orbital computed tomography formed the basis of the diagnosis. Using Ficoll-Paque density gradient centrifugation, PBMCs were isolated from roughly 9.2 ml of fresh peripheral blood. Total RNA was extracted with Trizol reagent and quality-checked on an Agilent 2100 Bioanalyzer.

The data belong to a study of Graves' ophthalmopathy and Graves' hyperthyroidism listed by TCRdb under 2018. Describing the broader study: Peripheral blood samples were taken at the time of initial diagnosis, before any treatment was given. To explore V-J signatures that separate ophthalmopathy from hyperthyroidism, a discovery set of 100 patients was enrolled, consisting of about 45 with ophthalmopathy and approximately 60 with stable hyperthyroidism. T-cell repertoires of thyroid tissue and blood were compared in a handful of hyperthyroidism patients. Following sampling, methimazole starting at 30 mg daily was administered to hyperthyroidism patients, and high-dose intravenous methylprednisolone was administered to ophthalmopathy patients. In total, approximately 140 blood samples were TCR-sequenced: approximately 40 ophthalmopathy, some 72 hyperthyroidism and some 17 hyperthyroidism-to-ophthalmopathy patients. The 100 or so discovery patients were randomly split 7:3 into training and test sets. An independent validation cohort was composed of roughly 19 hyperthyroidism patients and 17 patients who later progressed from hyperthyroidism to ophthalmopathy. The study used signatures of the TCR beta repertoire to tell Graves' ophthalmopathy apart from Graves' hyperthyroidism and to predict which patients would progress to ophthalmopathy. Overall study results and their limits: In validation, the model predicted ophthalmopathy progression with 55% to 71% sensitivity and 72.22% specificity; some 13 predicted patients were CT-confirmed with GO in a median of approximately six months. Most expanded thyroid clonotypes with frequency above 0.001 were also detected in blood, suggesting blood repertoires may reflect the thyroid immune response. Sample size was not statistically predetermined, and group allocation was not concealed from the investigators. In cross-validation, the 13-signature model distinguished ophthalmopathy from stable hyperthyroidism with nearly 90% sensitivity and 81.08% specificity, while in the test set the corresponding values were roughly 80% and 75%.

For repertoire sequencing, TCR beta CDR3 regions were amplified from RNA transcripts. A first-round RT-PCR used HTBI primers with the Qiagen OneStep RT-PCR kit, followed by a second-round multiplex PCR, size selection and purification. The libraries underwent paired-end sequencing with 100 bp reads on an Illumina HiSeq2000. In the paper's pipeline: SOAPnuke was used to process the reads, removing any read that contained adapters or uncalled bases, had a mean Phred below 15, or lacked an exact match to the constant primer or identifier. COPE v1.2.5 was used to merge high-quality paired reads. Clonotypes were defined as unique nucleotide sequences and were aligned to IMGT TRB V, D and J references using MiTCR v1.1. Analysis was restricted to V-J combinations with a frequency above 0.0001, which covered 99.2% of repertoires. For each V-J combination, a TCR clonal expansion and chaos score was defined as F50 clonal expansion divided by the chaos observed in the TCRdist matrix. Welch's t-statistics and random forest were used to narrow the features down to approximately twelve V-J combinations, which were then fed into a naive Bayes classifier. The Morisita-Horn index was used to measure how similar the thyroid and blood repertoires were. TCRdb ran its own pipeline on the public reads, namely fastp trimming at Q25 and MiXCR clone calling, and kept in-frame beta chains. Each CDR3 protein appears once, grouped with its most common genes and DNA. TCRdb, rather than the study authors, made the V and J calls. The sample records some 380,000 distinct CDR3 sequences, about 16% of which are singletons. Roughly 7% of the sample rests with the top ten.

The specimen sequenced was peripheral blood. This sequence was found in a woman aged 18-29 years with stable Graves' hyperthyroidism. Donor details come from another sample of the same person, matched by shared clones. The chain links TRBV20-1 with TRBJ2-5, with the D gene call left open. The CDR3 is CSARDLKTQYF. The bases read TGCAGTGCTAGAGATCTTAAGACCCAGTACTTC.